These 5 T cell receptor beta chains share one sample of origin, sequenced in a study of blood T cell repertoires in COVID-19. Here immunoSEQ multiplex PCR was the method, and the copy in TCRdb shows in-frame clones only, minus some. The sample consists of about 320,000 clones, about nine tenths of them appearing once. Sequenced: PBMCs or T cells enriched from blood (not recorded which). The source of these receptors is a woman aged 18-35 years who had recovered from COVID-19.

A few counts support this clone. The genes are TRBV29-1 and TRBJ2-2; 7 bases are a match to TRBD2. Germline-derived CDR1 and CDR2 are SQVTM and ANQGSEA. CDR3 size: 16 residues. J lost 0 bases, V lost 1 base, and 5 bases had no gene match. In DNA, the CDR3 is TGCAGCGTTGAAGTTTGGGAGGGCCCGAACACCGGGGAGCTGTTTTTT. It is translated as CSVEVWEGPNTGELFF.

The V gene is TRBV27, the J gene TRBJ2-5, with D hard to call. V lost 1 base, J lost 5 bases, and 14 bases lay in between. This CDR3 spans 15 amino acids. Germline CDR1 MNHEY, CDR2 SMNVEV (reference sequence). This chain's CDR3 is CASSLYGRQRETQYF. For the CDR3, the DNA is TGTGCCAGCAGTTTATATGGCCGTCAGAGGGAGACCCAGTACTTC.

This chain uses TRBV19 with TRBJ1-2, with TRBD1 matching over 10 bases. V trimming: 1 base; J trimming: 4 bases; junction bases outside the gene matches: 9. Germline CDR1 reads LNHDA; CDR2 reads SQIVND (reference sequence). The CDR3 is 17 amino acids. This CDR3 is CASSIAPGQGLGYGYTF. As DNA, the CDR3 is TGTGCCAGTAGTATAGCACCGGGACAGGGGCTGGGCTATGGCTACACCTTC.

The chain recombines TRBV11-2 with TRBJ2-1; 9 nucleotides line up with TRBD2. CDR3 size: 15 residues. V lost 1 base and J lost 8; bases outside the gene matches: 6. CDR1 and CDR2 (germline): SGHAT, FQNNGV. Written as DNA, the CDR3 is TGTGCCAGCAGCTTAGTTGCCGGGACTAGCCATGAGCAGTTCTTC. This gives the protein CASSLVAGTSHEQFF. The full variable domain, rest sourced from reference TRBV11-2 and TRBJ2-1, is EAGVAQSPRYKIIEKRQSVAFWCNPISGHATLYWYQQILGQGPKLLIQFQNNGVVDDSQLPKDRFSAERLKGVDSTLKIQPAKLEDSAVYLCASSLVAGTSHEQFFGPGTRLTVL.

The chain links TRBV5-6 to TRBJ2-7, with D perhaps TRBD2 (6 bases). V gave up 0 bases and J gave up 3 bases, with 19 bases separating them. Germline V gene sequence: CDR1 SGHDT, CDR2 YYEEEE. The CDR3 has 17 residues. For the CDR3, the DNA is TGTGCCAGCAGCTTGGCGATTCGGGCTAGCGTTAACTACGAGCAGTACTTC. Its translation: CASSLAIRASVNYEQYF.